These 21 T cell receptor beta chains came from one sample sequenced in a study of Ad26.COV2.S vaccination and SARS-CoV-2 variants. Repertoires were generated with immunoSEQ multiplex PCR, while TCRdb's copy carries only in-frame clones and drops some. The table includes hundreds of thousands of clones, around 90% detected once. The sequencing used peripheral blood, collected after recovery from COVID-19. These receptors were taken from a human donor who had recovered from COVID-19.

The rearrangement links TRBV7-6 to TRBJ1-1, with D possibly matching TRBD1 (5 bases). V was pared by 5 bases and J by 3 bases, with 16 bases between. The CDR3 covers 15 residues. CDR1 and CDR2 from the germline V gene are SGHVS and FNYEAQ. The CDR3 DNA sequence: TGTGCCAGCAGCCGGGCTCGTATAGGGGACACTGAAGCTTTCTTT. The encoded protein is CASSRARIGDTEAFF.

This CDR3 reads CAIRGETVYGYTF. The CDR3 bases are TGTGCCATCAGGGGAGAGACGGTTTATGGCTACACCTTC. This chain uses TRBV10-3 with TRBJ1-2; no definite D call. The CDR3 totals 13 residues. V was clipped by 6 bases and J by 5 bases, with 13 bases between them. Germline V gene data show CDR1 as ENHRY and CDR2 as SYGVKD.

This rearrangement joins TRBV6-2 or TRBV6-3 to TRBJ1-2, with 9 bases that match TRBD1. CDR1 and CDR2 from the germline V gene are MNHEY and SVGEGT. The CDR3 is 15 residues long. J was trimmed by 1 base and V by 4 bases; bases with no gene match: 4. In DNA, the CDR3 is TGTGCCAGCAGTTCCCCGACAGGGGGTAACTATGGCTACACCTTC. Its protein product is CASSSPTGGNYGYTF.

The chain has TRBV7-2 and TRBJ2-2; the D gene is possibly TRBD2 (5 bases). The V end lost 1 base, the J end lost 0 bases, and 12 bases lay between the germline ends. The CDR3 contains 17 residues. Germline CDR1 and CDR2: SGHTA and FQGNSA. CDR3 in amino acids: CASSLDLGLTNTGELFF. The DNA of the CDR3 is TGTGCCAGCAGCTTAGATCTCGGACTTACGAACACCGGGGAGCTGTTTTTT.

The chain recombines TRBV19 with TRBJ1-4; D gene unclear. The CDR3 totals 14 residues. CDR1 LNHDA and CDR2 SQIVND come from the germline V gene (reference sequence). Trimming left V 5 bases short and J 3 bases short, with 10 bases between. The CDR3 reads CASSLGLANEKLFF. DNA for the CDR3: TGTGCCAGTAGTCTAGGACTCGCTAATGAAAAACTGTTTTTT.

V and J are TRBV2 and TRBJ1-1, with 8 bases identical to TRBD1. With 6 bases clipped from V and 5 bases from J, the junction kept 11 bases outside the gene matches. The CDR3 has 15 amino acids. Germline lookup yields CDR1 SNHLY and CDR2 FYNNEI. CDR3 in DNA: TGTGCCAGCAGCGCAGACAGGGGTCGGGTTACTGAAGCTTTCTTT. Amino acid sequence: CASSADRGRVTEAFF.

The chain couples TRBV6-6 to TRBJ1-2; the match to TRBD1 covers 8 bases. Germline loops: CDR1 MNHNY, CDR2 SVGAGI (reference sequence). The CDR3 has 14 amino acids. With 5 bases clipped from V and 1 base from J, the junction kept 3 bases outside the gene matches. The CDR3 spells CASSGQGVNYGYTF. Written as DNA, the CDR3 is TGTGCCAGCAGTGGACAGGGCGTTAACTATGGCTACACCTTC.

The rearrangement links TRBV21-1 to TRBJ2-7. TRBV21-1 represents a pseudogene. CDR3 length: 14 residues. Here the CDR3 DNA reads TGTGCCAGCAGCAAAGACTCGGAAAACTACGAGCAGTACTTC. Translating gives CASSKDSENYEQYF.

V gene TRBV15 combines with J gene TRBJ1-5; 8 nucleotides match TRBD1. V shed 4 bases and J 9 bases; nucleotides not matched to a gene: 8. The CDR3 runs 14 residues. Germline loops: CDR1 LNHNV, CDR2 YYDKDF (reference sequence). The CDR3 DNA reads TGTGCCACCAGCACCGGGACAGGCTCTTGGCCCCAGCATTTT. This sequence encodes CATSTGTGSWPQHF.

The gene calls are TRBV9 and TRBJ2-2, with unresolved D. Germline assignment: CDR1 SGDLS and CDR2 YYNGEE. Trimming removed 0 bases at V and 5 bases at J, with 5 bases between. This CDR3 contains 13 residues. The CDR3 spells CASSVAQTGELFF. The CDR3, as DNA: TGTGCCAGCAGCGTAGCCCAGACCGGGGAGCTGTTTTTT.

This chain links TRBV6-4 with TRBJ2-2; 7 bases are shared with TRBD1. This CDR3 contains 16 residues. V lost 5 bases and J lost 1; bases outside the gene matches: 7. Germline lookup yields CDR1 MRHNA and CDR2 SNTAGT. CDR3 in DNA: TGTGCCAGCAGTTTAAAGGGGACAGTGAACACCGGGGAGCTGTTTTTT. It codes for CASSLKGTVNTGELFF.

V is TRBV6-6 and J is TRBJ1-1; 8 bases map to TRBD1. CDR3 length equals 15 residues. The ends lost 7 bases at V and 5 bases at J; junction bases unmatched: 12. Germline V gene lookup returns CDR1 MNHNY and CDR2 SVGAGI (reference sequence). The chain's CDR3 is CASITKTGVWTEAFF. CDR3 nucleotides: TGTGCCAGCATTACAAAGACAGGGGTGTGGACTGAAGCTTTCTTT.

The rearrangement joins TRBV6-5 to TRBJ2-7, with D possibly matching TRBD2 (6 bases). This CDR3 spans 14 amino acids. Trimming pared 2 bases from V and 6 bases from J, leaving 14 bases between. Looked up from germline, CDR1 is MNHEY and CDR2 is SVGAGI. The CDR3, as DNA: TGTGCCAGCAGTTACCGAGGGTTGGGGGGCGAGCAGTACTTC. Protein sequence: CASSYRGLGGEQYF.

This sequence joins TRBV5-4 and TRBJ2-3, with D perhaps TRBD1 or TRBD2 (7 bases each). The CDR3 has 17 amino acids. Germline-derived CDR1 and CDR2 are SGHNT and YYREEE (reference sequence). V dropped 4 bases and J dropped 3 bases, with 21 bases sitting between them. CDR3 sequence: CASSAYTTGEGTDTQYF. DNA of the CDR3: TGTGCCAGCAGCGCCTACACTACAGGGGAGGGTACAGATACGCAGTATTTT.

The CDR3 region is CASSGQGATKETQYF. The CDR3 DNA reads as TGTGCCAGCAGTGGACAGGGAGCGACAAAAGAGACCCAGTACTTC. This chain uses TRBV2 with TRBJ2-5; 7 nucleotides match TRBD1. CDR3 size: 15 residues. Germline V gene lookup returns CDR1 SNHLY and CDR2 FYNNEI. The ends lost 4 bases at V and 3 bases at J; junction bases unmatched: 8.

V usage is TRBV3-1 (or the pseudogene TRBV3-2) and J usage is TRBJ1-3; 7 nucleotides line up with TRBD1. The J segment lost 4 bases and the V segment lost 5 bases, leaving 11 bases of the junction unmatched. The CDR3 contains 16 residues. Per the germline V gene, CDR1 is LGHDT and CDR2 is YNNKEL (reference sequence). The CDR3 protein is CASSTRAGTVGNTIYF. DNA of the CDR3: TGTGCCAGCAGCACCCGGGCCGGGACAGTGGGAAACACCATATATTTT.

The chain couples TRBV13 to TRBJ2-7; no reliable D call. Trimming shortened V by 5 bases and J by 1 base, and 9 bases separated the two germline ends. CDR3 size: 13 residues. Germline lookup yields CDR1 PRHDT and CDR2 FYEKMQ (reference sequence). In nucleotides, the CDR3 is TGTGCCAGCAGCCCCTACCCTTCCTACGAGCAGTACTTC. Residues: CASSPYPSYEQYF.

The rearrangement links TRBV5-4 to TRBJ2-5; TRBD2 matches at 11 bases. The germline V gene has CDR1 SGHNT and CDR2 YYREEE (reference sequence). The CDR3 length is 16 residues. After removal of 0 bases from V and 6 bases from J, the junction contained 7 bases not matched to a gene. The DNA of the CDR3 is TGTGCCAGCAGCTTGGTTAGCGGGGGGGCGAAGCAGACCCAGTACTTC. It codes for CASSLVSGGAKQTQYF.

The V gene is TRBV18, the J gene TRBJ2-6; weak D call: TRBD2 (5 bases). Germline CDR1 is KGHSH and CDR2 is LQKENI. Deletions cut 1 base from V and 2 bases from J, with 15 bases between. This CDR3 contains 18 residues. As DNA, the CDR3 is TGTGCCAGCTCACCACAGTATCCGGGGATGGCTGGGGCCAACGTCCTGACTTTC. Translation gives CASSPQYPGMAGANVLTF. The complete variable domain, with remaining parts taken from reference TRBV18 and TRBJ2-6, reads NAGVMQNPRHLVRRRGQEARLRCSPMKGHSHVYWYRQLPEEGLKFMVYLQKENIIDESGMPKERFSAEFPKEGPSILRIQQVVRGDSAAYFCASSPQYPGMAGANVLTFGAGSRLTVL.

The DNA for the CDR3 is TGTGCTAGTGGTACAAGACAGGGGGCGCGTGATTATTCACCCCTCCACTTT. Its protein product is CASGTRQGARDYSPLHF. The rearrangement links TRBV12-5 to TRBJ1-6, with 10 bases identical to TRBD1. The V gene's germline CDR1 is LGHNT and CDR2 FRNRAP. The CDR3 is 17 residues long. V gave up 5 bases and J gave up 8 bases; unmatched junction bases: 12.

V gene TRBV7-9 combines with J gene TRBJ1-1; D is unclear. The CDR3 extends over 12 amino acids. V was cut by 5 bases and J by 7 bases, with 11 bases left in between. CDR1 and CDR2 (germline): SEHNR, FQNEAQ (reference sequence). The CDR3, as DNA: TGTGCCAGCAGCCTCTGGACGTATGAAGCTTTCTTT. Protein product: CASSLWTYEAFF. The whole variable domain, filled in from reference TRBV7-9 and TRBJ1-1, reads DTGVSQNPRHKITKRGQNVTFRCDPISEHNRLYWYRQTLGQGPEFLTYFQNEAQLEKSRLLSDRFSAERPKGSFSTLEIQRTEQGDSAMYLCASSLWTYEAFFGQGTRLTVV.